One T cell receptor beta chain is described in this entry. This sample is drawn from a study of glioma-infiltrating T cells after dendritic cell vaccination. Looking at the study overall: Treatment, given 2003 to 2012, was autologous tumor lysate-pulsed dendritic cell vaccination.

Time point here: after dendritic cell vaccination, including at tumor progression/relapse. The CDR3 length is 13 residues. The germline CDR1 and CDR2 sequences are MNHNS and SASEGT. With V trimmed by 3 bases and J by 5 bases, 4 bases remained unmatched. The repertoire was sequenced with immunoSEQ multiplex PCR; TCRdb's copy has only in-frame clones and lacks some. The sample carries 99,000 or so clones, approximately 80% recorded once. V gene TRBV6-1 combines with J gene TRBJ2-7, with 7 bases lining up with TRBD1. The sequence derives from a human donor with glioblastoma. The sample in question was blood, obtained after dendritic cell vaccination. The CDR3 DNA reads TGTGCCAGCAGTGAGCAGGGGGATGACGAGCAGTACTTC. It encodes CASSEQGDDEQYF.